The present entry profiles one T cell receptor (beta chain) with its context. Its antigen is still unknown. TCRdb independently ran MiXCR on the reads; one entry per CDR3 protein. This table holds about 150,000 distinct CDR3 sequences, around 24% found once. The sample comes from a study of T cell repertoires in cytomegalovirus infection. Background on the study: Public signatures in TCR beta pointed to CMV infection and matching HLA type. Regarding the study as a whole: The ex vivo response was dominated by HLA-C-restricted CMV-specific TCR beta clonotypes. Public TCR beta family frequency separated CMV-and-HLA carriers, including in an independent cohort.

V gave up 6 bases and J gave up 4 bases; unmatched junction bases: 9. CDR1 LNHNV and CDR2 YYDKDF come from the germline V gene (reference sequence). This CDR3 contains 15 residues. This sequence was found in a human donor in good health (CMV status not recorded). Some clones in this sample may be carry-over from other donors' samples. This chain connects TRBV15 to TRBJ2-3, with 8 positions matching TRBD2. The specimen was PBMCs. CDR3 DNA sequence: TGTGCCACCAGTAACAGCGGGAGTTGGTCAGATACGCAGTATTTT. Translation: CATSNSGSWSDTQYF.